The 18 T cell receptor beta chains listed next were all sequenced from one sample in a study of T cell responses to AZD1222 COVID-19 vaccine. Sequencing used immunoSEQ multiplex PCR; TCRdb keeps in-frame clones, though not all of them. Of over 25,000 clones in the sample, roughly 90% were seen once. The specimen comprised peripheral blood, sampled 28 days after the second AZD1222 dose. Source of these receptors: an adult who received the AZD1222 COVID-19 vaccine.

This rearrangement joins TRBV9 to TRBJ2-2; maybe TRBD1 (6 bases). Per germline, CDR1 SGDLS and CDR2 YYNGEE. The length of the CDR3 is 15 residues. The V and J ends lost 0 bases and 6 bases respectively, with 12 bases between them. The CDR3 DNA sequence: TGTGCCAGCAGCGTAGGATTAGCAGGGGCCGGGGAGCTGTTTTTT. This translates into CASSVGLAGAGELFF.

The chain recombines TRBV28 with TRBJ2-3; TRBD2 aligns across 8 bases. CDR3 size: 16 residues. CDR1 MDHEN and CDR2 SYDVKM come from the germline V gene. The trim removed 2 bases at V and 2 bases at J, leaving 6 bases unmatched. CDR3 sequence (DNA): TGTGCCAGCAGTTTACCTCTTAGCGGGGACACAGATACGCAGTATTTT. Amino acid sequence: CASSLPLSGDTDTQYF.

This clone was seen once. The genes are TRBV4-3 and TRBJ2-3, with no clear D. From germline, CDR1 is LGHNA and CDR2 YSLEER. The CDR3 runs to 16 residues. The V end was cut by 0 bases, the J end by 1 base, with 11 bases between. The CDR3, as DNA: TGCGCCAGCAGCCAAGATGCAGGCCGCCGCACAGATACGCAGTATTTT. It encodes CASSQDAGRRTDTQYF.

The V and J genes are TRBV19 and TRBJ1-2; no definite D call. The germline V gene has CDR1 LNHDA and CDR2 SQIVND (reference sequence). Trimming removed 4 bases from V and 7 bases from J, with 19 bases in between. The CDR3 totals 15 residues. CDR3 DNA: TGTGCCAGTAGTACCCCCTATTCTGGTGAATCTGGCTACACCTTC. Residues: CASSTPYSGESGYTF.

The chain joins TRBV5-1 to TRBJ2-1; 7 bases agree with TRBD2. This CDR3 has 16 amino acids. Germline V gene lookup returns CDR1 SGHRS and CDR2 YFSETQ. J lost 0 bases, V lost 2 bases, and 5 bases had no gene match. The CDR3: CASSLSGGGSYNEQFF. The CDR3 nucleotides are TGCGCCAGCAGCTTATCGGGAGGTGGCTCCTACAATGAGCAGTTCTTC.

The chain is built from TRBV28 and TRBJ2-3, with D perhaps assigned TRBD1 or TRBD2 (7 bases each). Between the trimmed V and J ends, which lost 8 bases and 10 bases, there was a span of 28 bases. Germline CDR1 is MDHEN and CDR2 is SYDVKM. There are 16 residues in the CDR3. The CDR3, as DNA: TGTGCCAGCTGGGGGGGAGGGACAGCCTTCCTCCGCCCGCAGTATTTT. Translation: CASWGGGTAFLRPQYF.

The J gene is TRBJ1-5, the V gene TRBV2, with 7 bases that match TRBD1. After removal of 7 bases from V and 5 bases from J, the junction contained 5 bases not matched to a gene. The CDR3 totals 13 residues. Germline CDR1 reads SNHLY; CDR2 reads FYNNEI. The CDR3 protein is CASNRQGDQPQHF. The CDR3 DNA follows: TGTGCCAGCAACAGACAGGGAGATCAGCCCCAGCATTTT.

The CDR3 DNA sequence: TGTGCCAGCAGTGAAGTGAGACAGCCAAACAATGAGCAGTTCTTC. It specifies CASSEVRQPNNEQFF. This rearrangement joins TRBV6-1 to TRBJ2-1, with TRBD1 as a possible D gene (5 bases). The CDR3 is 15 amino acids. The germline gives CDR1 MNHNS, CDR2 SASEGT. The germline V and J ends were trimmed by 1 base and 5 bases, with 12 bases remaining between them.

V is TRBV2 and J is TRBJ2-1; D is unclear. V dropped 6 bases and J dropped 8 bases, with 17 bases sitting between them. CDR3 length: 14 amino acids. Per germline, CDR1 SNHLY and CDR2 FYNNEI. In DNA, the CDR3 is TGTGCCAGCAGCCGGAGCCTCCCTGGCGATGAGCAGTTCTTC. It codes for CASSRSLPGDEQFF. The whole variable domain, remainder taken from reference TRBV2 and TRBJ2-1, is EPEVTQTPSHQVTQMGQEVILRCVPISNHLYFYWYRQILGQKVEFLVSFYNNEISEKSEIFDDQFSVERPDGSNFTLKIRSTKLEDSAMYFCASSRSLPGDEQFFGPGTRLTVL.

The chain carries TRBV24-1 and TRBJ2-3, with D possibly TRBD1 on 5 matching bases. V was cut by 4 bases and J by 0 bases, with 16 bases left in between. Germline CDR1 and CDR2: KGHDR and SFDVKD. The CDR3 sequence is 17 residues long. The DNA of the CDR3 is TGTGCCACCAGTGACCCTGTGGGGCGCAGAAGCACAGATACGCAGTATTTT. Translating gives CATSDPVGRRSTDTQYF.

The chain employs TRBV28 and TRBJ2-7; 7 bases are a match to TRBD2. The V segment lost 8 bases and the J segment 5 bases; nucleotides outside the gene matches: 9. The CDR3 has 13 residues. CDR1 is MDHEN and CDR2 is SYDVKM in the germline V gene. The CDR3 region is CASSGGGDDEQYF. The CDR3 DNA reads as TGTGCCAGCTCCGGGGGAGGGGACGACGAGCAGTACTTC.

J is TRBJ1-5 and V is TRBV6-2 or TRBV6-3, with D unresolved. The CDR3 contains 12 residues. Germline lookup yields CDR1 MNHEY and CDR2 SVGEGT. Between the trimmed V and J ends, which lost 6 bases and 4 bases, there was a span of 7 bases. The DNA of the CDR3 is TGTGCCAGCAGCCCACCGAATCAGCCCCAGCATTTT. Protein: CASSPPNQPQHF.

The CDR3 loop is CASSPRVGYEQYF. CDR3 DNA: TGCGCCAGCAGCCCGCGGGTGGGCTACGAGCAGTACTTC. The chain carries TRBV5-1 and TRBJ2-7, with D perhaps matching TRBD2 (5 bases). This CDR3 contains 13 residues. The germline V gene encodes CDR1 SGHRS and CDR2 YFSETQ. The ends were cut back, 4 bases at V and 3 bases at J, with 11 bases in the middle.

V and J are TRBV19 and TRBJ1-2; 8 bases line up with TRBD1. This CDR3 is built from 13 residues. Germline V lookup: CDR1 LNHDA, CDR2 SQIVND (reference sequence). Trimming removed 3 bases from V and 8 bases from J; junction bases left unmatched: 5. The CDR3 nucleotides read TGTGCCAGTAGTATCCCCAGGGGGCACGGCTACACCTTC. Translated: CASSIPRGHGYTF.

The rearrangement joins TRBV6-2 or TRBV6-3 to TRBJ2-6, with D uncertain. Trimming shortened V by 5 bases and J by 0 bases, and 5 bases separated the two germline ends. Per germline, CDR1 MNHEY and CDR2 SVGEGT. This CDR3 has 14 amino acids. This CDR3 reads CASSGASGANVLTF. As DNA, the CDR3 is TGTGCCAGCAGTGGAGCCTCTGGGGCCAACGTCCTGACTTTC.

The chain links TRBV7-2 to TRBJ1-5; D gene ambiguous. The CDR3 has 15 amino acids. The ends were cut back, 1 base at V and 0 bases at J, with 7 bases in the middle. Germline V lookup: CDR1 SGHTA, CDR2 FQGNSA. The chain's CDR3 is CASSLVVDSNQPQHF. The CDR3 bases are TGTGCCAGCAGCTTAGTGGTTGATAGCAATCAGCCCCAGCATTTT. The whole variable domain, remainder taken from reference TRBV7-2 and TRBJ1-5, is GAGVSQSPSNKVTEKGKDVELRCDPISGHTALYWYRQSLGQGLEFLIYFQGNSAPDKSGLPSDRFSAERTGGSVSTLTIQRTQQEDSAVYLCASSLVVDSNQPQHFGDGTRLSIL.

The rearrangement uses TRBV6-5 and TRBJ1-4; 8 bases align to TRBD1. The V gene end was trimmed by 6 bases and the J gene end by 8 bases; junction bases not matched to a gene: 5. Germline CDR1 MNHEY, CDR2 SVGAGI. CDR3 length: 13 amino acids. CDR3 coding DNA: TGTGCCAGCAGACCAGGGGGCCAGGAAAAACTGTTTTTT. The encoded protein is CASRPGGQEKLFF.

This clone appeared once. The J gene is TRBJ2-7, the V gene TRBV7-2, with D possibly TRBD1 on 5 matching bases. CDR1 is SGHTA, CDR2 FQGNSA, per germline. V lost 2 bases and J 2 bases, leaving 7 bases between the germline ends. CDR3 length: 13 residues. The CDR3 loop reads CASSLRGAYEQYF. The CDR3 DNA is TGTGCCAGCAGCTTAAGGGGTGCCTACGAGCAGTACTTC.